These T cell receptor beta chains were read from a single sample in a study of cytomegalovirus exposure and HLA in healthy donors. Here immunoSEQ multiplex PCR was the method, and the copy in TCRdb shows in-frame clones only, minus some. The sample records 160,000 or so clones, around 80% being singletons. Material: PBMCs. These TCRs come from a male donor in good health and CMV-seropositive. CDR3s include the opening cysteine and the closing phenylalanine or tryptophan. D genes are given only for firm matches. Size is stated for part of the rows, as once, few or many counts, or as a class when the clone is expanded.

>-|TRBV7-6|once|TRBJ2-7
CASSSRGEQYF
TGTGCCAGCAGCTCGAGGGGGGAGCAGTACTTC
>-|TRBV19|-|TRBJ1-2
CASSIVGVEGYTF
TGTGCCAGTAGTATAGTAGGGGTGGAGGGCTACACCTTC
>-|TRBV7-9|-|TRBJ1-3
CASSGIDTWSGNTIYF
TGTGCCAGCAGCGGAATCGACACCTGGTCTGGAAACACCATATATTTT
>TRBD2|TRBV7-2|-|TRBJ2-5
CASSPFRRLAGDGETQYF
TGTGCCAGCAGCCCCTTTCGTAGACTAGCGGGAGATGGGGAGACCCAGTACTTC
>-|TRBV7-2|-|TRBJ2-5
CASSQNPAETQYF
TGTGCCAGCAGTCAAAATCCTGCGGAGACCCAGTACTTC
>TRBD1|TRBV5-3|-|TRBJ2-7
CARSSPLDRGLGEQYF
TGTGCCAGAAGCTCACCGTTAGACAGGGGGCTTGGCGAGCAGTACTTC
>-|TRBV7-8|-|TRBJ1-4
CASSLFAATNEKLFF
TGTGCCAGCAGCTTATTCGCCGCTACCAATGAAAAACTGTTTTTT
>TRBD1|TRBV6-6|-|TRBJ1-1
CASRGGQGSTEAFF
TGTGCCAGCAGGGGGGGACAGGGGAGCACTGAAGCTTTCTTT
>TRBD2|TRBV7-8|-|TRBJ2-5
CASSLAGLAGIGVETQYF
TGTGCCAGCAGCTTAGCAGGACTAGCGGGAATAGGGGTCGAGACCCAGTACTTC
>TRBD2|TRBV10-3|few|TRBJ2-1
CATSGLDLGEQFF
TGTGCCACATCCGGACTAGATCTGGGTGAGCAGTTCTTC
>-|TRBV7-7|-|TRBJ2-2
CASSGGRGTGELFF
TGTGCTAGCAGCGGAGGGCGGGGCACCGGGGAGCTGTTTTTT
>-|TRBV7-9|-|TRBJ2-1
CASSTWALFEQFF
TGTGCCAGCAGCACATGGGCTCTCTTTGAGCAGTTCTTC
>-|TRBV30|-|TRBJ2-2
CAWKEGTGELFF
TGTGCCTGGAAGGAGGGCACCGGGGAGCTGTTTTTT
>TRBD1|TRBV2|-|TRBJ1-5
CASSGEPGQGIVEPQHF
TGTGCCAGCAGTGGGGAACCGGGACAGGGGATAGTTGAGCCCCAGCATTTT
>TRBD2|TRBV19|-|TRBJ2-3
CASSTIAGLGTDTQYF
TGTGCCAGTAGTACCATCGCGGGACTAGGCACAGATACGCAGTATTTT
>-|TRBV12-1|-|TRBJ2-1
CASSFAQVGSPSSYNEQFF
TGTGCCAGCAGCTTTGCGCAAGTCGGGAGTCCGAGCTCCTACAATGAGCAGTTCTTC
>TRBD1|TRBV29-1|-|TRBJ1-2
CSGGQGAGYGYTF
TGCAGCGGTGGACAGGGGGCAGGGTATGGCTACACCTTC
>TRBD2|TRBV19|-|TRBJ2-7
CASSMSGAPGYEQYF
TGTGCCAGTAGTATGAGCGGGGCCCCTGGTTACGAGCAGTACTTC
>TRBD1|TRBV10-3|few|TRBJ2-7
CAIRGQGNGEQYF
TGTGCCATCAGGGGACAGGGGAACGGCGAGCAGTACTTC
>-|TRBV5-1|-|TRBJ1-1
CASNRAMNTEAFF
TGCGCCAGCAACAGGGCAATGAACACTGAAGCTTTCTTT
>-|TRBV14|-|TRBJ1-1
CASSQVLQMNTEAFF
TGTGCCAGCAGCCAAGTGCTCCAGATGAACACTGAAGCTTTCTTT
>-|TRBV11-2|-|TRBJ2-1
CASSLHRELNEQFF
TGTGCCAGCAGCCTCCATCGTGAGCTCAATGAGCAGTTCTTC
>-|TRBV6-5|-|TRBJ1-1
CASSLQGSAEAFF
TGTGCCAGCAGTTTACAGGGAAGTGCTGAAGCTTTCTTT
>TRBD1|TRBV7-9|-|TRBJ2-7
CASSTTTGDPYEQYF
TGTGCCAGCAGCACTACTACAGGGGACCCCTACGAGCAGTACTTC
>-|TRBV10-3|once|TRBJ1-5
CAISESSGVSQPQHF
TGTGCCATCAGTGAGTCGTCAGGGGTAAGTCAGCCCCAGCATTTT
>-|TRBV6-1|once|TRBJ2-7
CASSFQYTEQYF
TGTGCCAGCAGTTTCCAGTACACGGAGCAGTACTTC
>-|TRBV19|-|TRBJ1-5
CASTPGRQNNQPQHF
TGTGCCAGTACCCCAGGGCGCCAGAATAATCAGCCCCAGCATTTT
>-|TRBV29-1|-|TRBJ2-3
CSAPKSGGSTDTQYF
TGCAGCGCTCCTAAATCAGGGGGGAGCACAGATACGCAGTATTTT
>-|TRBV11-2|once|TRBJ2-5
CASSQQVKETQYF
TGTGCCAGCAGCCAACAGGTTAAAGAGACCCAGTACTTC
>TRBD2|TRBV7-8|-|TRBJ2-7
CASSLGVSGTTYEQYF
TGTGCCAGCAGCCTAGGGGTCTCCGGGACTACCTACGAGCAGTACTTC
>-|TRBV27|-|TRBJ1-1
CASTLTVGAEAFF
TGTGCCAGCACTTTGACAGTCGGCGCTGAAGCTTTCTTT
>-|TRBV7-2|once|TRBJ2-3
CASSLAGNTQYF
TGTGCCAGCAGCTTGGCCGGGAATACGCAGTATTTT
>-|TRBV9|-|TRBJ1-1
CASSIEQGWSGEAFF
TGTGCCAGCAGCATCGAACAGGGCTGGTCCGGTGAAGCTTTCTTT
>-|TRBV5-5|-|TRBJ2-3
CASSLAGATNTDTQYF
TGTGCCAGCAGCTTGGCAGGGGCCACAAACACAGATACGCAGTATTTT
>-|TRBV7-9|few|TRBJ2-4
CASYRVGAKNIQYF
TGTGCCAGCTACAGGGTCGGAGCCAAAAACATTCAGTACTTC
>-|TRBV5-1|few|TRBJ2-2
CASSSSGRGTGELFF
TGCGCCAGCAGCTCCTCAGGAAGGGGAACCGGGGAGCTGTTTTTT
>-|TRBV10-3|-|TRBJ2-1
CAISGGGDRWSFNEQFF
TGTGCCATCAGTGGTGGCGGGGACCGATGGTCTTTCAATGAGCAGTTCTTC
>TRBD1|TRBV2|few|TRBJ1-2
CASSEFLTGGAYYGYTF
TGTGCCAGCAGTGAATTTTTGACAGGGGGCGCTTACTATGGCTACACCTTC
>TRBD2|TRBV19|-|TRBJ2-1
CASTDFSGRADNEQFF
TGTGCCAGTACCGATTTTAGCGGGAGGGCCGACAATGAGCAGTTCTTC
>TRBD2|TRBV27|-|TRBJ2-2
CASTAPAGGLTGELFF
TGTGCCAGCACCGCCCCAGCGGGAGGCCTCACCGGGGAGCTGTTTTTT
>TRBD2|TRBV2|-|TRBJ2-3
CASIASGSTDTQYF
TGTGCCAGCATCGCTAGCGGTAGCACAGATACGCAGTATTTT
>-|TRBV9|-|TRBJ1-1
CASSVGESYRETEAFF
TGTGCCAGCAGCGTAGGTGAGTCTTACAGGGAAACTGAAGCTTTCTTT
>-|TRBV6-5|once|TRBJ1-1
CASSVQGDTEAFF
TGTGCCAGCAGTGTACAGGGTGACACTGAAGCTTTCTTT
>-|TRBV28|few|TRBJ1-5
CASRVGGNQLEGHF
TGTGCCAGTAGAGTCGGGGGGAATCAACTAGAGGGGCATTTT